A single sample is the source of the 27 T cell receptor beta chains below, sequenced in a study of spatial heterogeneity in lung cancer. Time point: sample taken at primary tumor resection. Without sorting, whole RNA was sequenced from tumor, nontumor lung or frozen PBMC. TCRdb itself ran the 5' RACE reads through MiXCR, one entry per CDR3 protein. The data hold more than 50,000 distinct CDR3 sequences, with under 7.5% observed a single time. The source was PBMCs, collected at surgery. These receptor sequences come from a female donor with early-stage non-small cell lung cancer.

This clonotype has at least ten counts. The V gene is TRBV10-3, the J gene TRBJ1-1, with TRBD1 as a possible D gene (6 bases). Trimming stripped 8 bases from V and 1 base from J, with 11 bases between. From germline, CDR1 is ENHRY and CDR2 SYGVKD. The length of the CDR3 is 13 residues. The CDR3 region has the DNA TGTGCCATCGGGGGCGCGCCGAACACTGAAGCTTTCTTT. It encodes CAIGGAPNTEAFF.

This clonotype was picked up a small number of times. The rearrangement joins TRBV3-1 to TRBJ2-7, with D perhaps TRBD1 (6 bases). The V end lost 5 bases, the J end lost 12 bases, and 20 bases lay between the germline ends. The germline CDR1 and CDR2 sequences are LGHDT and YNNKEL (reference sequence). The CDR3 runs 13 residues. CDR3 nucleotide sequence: TGTGCCAGCAGCTCCCGGACAGCGCTCCCCCCGTACTTC. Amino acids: CASSSRTALPPYF.

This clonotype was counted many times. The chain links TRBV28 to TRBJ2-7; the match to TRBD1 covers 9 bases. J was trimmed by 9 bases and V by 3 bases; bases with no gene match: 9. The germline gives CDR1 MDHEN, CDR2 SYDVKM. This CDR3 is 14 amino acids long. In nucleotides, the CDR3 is TGTGCCAGCAGTTTTACCGGGACAGGGAACGGGCAGTACTTC. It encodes CASSFTGTGNGQYF.

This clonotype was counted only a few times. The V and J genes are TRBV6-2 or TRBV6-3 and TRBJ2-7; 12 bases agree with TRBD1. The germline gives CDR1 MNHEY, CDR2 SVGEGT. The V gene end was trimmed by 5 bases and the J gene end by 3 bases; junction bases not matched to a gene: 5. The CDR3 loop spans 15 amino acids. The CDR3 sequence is CASSTRDRGHYEQYF. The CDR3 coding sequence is TGTGCCAGCAGTACCAGGGACAGGGGGCACTACGAGCAGTACTTC.

CDR3 DNA sequence: TGTGCCAGCAGCGCGCGCGGGACTAACCTTGGGGAGCTGTTTTTT. It is translated as CASSARGTNLGELFF. The V call is TRBV9, the J call TRBJ2-2; TRBD2 agrees at 7 bases. This CDR3 comprises 15 residues. With V trimmed by 3 bases and J by 8 bases, 10 bases remained unmatched. Germline lookup yields CDR1 SGDLS and CDR2 YYNGEE. The whole variable domain, remainder taken from reference TRBV9 and TRBJ2-2, is DSGVTQTPKHLITATGQRVTLRCSPRSGDLSVYWYQQSLDQGLQFLIQYYNGEERAKGNILERFSAQQFPDLHSELNLSSLELGDSALYFCASSARGTNLGELFFGEGSRLTVL.

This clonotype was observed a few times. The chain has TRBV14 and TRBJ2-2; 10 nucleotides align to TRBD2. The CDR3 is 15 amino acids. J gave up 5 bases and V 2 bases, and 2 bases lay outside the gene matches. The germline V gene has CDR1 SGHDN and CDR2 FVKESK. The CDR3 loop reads CASSQRTSGTGELFF. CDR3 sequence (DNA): TGTGCCAGCAGCCAAAGGACTAGCGGTACCGGGGAGCTGTTTTTT.

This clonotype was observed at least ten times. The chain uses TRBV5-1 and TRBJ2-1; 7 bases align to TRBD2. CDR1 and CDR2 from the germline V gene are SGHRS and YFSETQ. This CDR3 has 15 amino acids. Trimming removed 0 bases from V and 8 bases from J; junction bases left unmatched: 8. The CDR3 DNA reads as TGCGCCAGCAGCTTGGAACTAGCGTCCCTCCATGAGCAGTTCTTC. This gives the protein CASSLELASLHEQFF.

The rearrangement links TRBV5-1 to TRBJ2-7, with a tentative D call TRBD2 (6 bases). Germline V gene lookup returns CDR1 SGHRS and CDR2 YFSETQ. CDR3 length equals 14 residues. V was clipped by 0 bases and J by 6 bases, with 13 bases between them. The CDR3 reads CASSLGAGLAEQYF. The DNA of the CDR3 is TGCGCCAGCAGCTTGGGGGCGGGATTAGCCGAGCAGTACTTC.

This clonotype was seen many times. The CDR3 sequence: CASTTGRGPGTDTQYF. The CDR3, as DNA: TGTGCCAGCACCACAGGGCGGGGGCCGGGCACAGATACGCAGTATTTT. The chain uses TRBV3-1 and TRBJ2-3; a possible D gene is TRBD2 (7 bases). V dropped 7 bases and J dropped 1 base, with 18 bases sitting between them. CDR3 size: 16 residues. Germline CDR1 LGHDT, CDR2 YNNKEL (reference sequence).

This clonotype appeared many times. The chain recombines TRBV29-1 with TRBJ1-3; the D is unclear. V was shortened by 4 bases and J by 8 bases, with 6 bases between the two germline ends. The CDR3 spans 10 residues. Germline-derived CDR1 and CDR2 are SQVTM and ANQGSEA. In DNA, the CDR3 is TGCAGCGTTGGTCAGGACACCATATATTTT. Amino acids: CSVGQDTIYF.

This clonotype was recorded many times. CDR3 amino acids: CSAQAGTLYGYTF. The CDR3 DNA reads TGCAGTGCCCAAGCCGGCACGCTCTATGGCTACACCTTC. V usage is TRBV20-1 and J usage is TRBJ1-2; no clear D gene. This CDR3 is built from 13 residues. V was shortened by 6 bases and J by 4 bases, with 15 bases between the two germline ends. Germline V gene sequence: CDR1 DFQATT, CDR2 SNEGSKA (reference sequence).

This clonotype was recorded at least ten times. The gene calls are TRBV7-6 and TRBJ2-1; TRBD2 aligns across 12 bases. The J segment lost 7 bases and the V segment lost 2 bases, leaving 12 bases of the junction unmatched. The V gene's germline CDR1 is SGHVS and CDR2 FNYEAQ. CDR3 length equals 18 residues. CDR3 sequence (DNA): TGTGCCAGCAGCTTACGTATTGGGCTAGCGGGGGGGCAAAATGAGCAGTTCTTC. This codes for CASSLRIGLAGGQNEQFF.

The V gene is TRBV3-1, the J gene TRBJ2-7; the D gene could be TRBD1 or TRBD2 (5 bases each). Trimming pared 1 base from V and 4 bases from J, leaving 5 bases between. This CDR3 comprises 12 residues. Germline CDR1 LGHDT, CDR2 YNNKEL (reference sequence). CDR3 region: CASSQGGYEQYF. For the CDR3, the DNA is TGTGCCAGCAGCCAAGGGGGGTACGAGCAGTACTTC.

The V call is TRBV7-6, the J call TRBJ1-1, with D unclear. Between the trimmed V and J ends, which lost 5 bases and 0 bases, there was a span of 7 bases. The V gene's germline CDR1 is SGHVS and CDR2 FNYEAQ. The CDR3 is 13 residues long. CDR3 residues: CASSTDMNTEAFF. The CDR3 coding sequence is TGTGCCAGCAGCACCGATATGAACACTGAAGCTTTCTTT. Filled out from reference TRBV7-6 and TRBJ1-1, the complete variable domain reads GAGVSQSPRYKVTKRGQDVALRCDPISGHVSLYWYRQALGQGPEFLTYFNYEAQQDKSGLPNDRFSAERPEGSISTLTIQRTEQRDSAMYRCASSTDMNTEAFFGQGTRLTVV.

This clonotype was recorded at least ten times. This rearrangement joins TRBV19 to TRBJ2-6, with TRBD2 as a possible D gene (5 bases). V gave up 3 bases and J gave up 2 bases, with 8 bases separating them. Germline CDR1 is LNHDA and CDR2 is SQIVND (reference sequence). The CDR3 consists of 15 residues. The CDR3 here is CASSMRVTGANVLTF. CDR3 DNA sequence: TGTGCCAGTAGTATGAGGGTAACTGGGGCCAACGTCCTGACTTTC.

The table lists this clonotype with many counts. CDR3 in amino acids: CAISAGEGGQPQHF. In nucleotides, the CDR3 is TGTGCCATCAGTGCGGGGGAAGGAGGGCAGCCCCAGCATTTT. The rearrangement uses TRBV10-3 and TRBJ1-5, with D possibly TRBD1 on 5 matching bases. The germline gives CDR1 ENHRY, CDR2 SYGVKD. V was pared by 4 bases and J by 7 bases, with 14 bases between. The CDR3 sequence is 14 residues long.

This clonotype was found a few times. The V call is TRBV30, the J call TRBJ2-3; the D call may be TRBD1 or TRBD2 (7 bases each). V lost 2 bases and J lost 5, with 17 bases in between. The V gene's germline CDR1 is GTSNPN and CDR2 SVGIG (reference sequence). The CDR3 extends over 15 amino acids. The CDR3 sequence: CAWSKAGGGVDTQYF. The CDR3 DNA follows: TGTGCCTGGAGTAAGGCAGGGGGAGGGGTAGATACGCAGTATTTT. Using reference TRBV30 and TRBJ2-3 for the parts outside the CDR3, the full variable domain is SQTIHQWPATLVQPVGSPLSLECTVEGTSNPNLYWYRQAAGRGLQLLFYSVGIGQISSEVPQNLSASRPQDRQFILSSKKLLLSDSGFYLCAWSKAGGGVDTQYFGPGTRLTVL.

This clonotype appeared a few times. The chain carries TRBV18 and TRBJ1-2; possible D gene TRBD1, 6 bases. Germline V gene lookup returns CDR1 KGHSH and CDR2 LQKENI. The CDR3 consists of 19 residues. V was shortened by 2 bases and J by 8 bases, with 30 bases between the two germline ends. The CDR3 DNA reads TGTGCCAGCTCACCAACCCCCAACGAGATAGGACAGCCCCCTCGCGGCTACACCTTC. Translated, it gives CASSPTPNEIGQPPRGYTF.

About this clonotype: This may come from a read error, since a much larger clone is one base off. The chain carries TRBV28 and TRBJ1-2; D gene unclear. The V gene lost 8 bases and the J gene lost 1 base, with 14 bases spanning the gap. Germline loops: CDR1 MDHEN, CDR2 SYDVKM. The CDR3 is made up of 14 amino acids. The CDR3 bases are TGTGCCAGCGAGACGGGCAGACTTAACTATGGCTACACCTTC. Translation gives CASETGRLNYGYTF.

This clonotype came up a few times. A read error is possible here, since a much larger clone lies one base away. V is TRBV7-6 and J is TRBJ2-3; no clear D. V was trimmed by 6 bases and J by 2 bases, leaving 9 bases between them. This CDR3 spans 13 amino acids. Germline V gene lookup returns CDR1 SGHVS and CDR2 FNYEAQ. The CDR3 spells CASRDQATDTQYF. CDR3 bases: TGTGCCAGCAGGGACCAGGCCACAGATACGCAGTATTTT.

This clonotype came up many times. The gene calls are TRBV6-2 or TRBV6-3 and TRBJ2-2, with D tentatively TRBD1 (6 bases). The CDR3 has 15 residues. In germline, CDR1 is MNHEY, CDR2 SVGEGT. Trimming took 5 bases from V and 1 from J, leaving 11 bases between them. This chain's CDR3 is CASSPHRVNTGELFF. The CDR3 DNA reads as TGTGCCAGCAGTCCCCACAGGGTGAACACCGGGGAGCTGTTTTTT.

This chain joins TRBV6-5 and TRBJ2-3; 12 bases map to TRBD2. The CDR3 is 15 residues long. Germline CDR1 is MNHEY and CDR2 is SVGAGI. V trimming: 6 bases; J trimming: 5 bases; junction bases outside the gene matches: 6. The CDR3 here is CASSPSGGAGDTQYF. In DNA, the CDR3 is TGTGCCAGCAGCCCTAGCGGGGGGGCCGGAGATACGCAGTATTTT.

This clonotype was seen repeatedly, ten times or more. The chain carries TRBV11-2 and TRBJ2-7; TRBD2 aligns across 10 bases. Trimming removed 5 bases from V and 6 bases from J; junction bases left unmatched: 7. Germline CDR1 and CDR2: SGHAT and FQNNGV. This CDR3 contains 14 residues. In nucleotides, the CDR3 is TGTGCCAGCAGCGCAGCGGGGGGGCCTTCCGAGCAGTACTTC. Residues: CASSAAGGPSEQYF.

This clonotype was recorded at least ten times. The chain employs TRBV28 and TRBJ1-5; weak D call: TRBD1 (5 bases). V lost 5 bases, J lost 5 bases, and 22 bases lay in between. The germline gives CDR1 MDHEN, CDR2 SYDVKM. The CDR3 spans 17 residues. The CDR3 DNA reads TGTGCCAGCAGTCCGCCCCCTGGTTTTACGGGGGATCAGCCCCAGCATTTT. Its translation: CASSPPPGFTGDQPQHF.

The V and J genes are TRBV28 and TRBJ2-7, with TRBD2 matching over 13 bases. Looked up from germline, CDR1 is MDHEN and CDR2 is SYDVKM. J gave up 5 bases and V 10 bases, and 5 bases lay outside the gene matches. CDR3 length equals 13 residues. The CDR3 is CATTSGGADEQYF. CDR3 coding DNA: TGTGCCACTACTAGCGGGGGGGCCGACGAGCAGTACTTC.

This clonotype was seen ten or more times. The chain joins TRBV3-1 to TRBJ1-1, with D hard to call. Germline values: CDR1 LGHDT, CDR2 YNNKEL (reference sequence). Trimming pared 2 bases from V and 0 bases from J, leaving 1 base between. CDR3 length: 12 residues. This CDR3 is CASSQMNTEAFF. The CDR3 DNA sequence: TGTGCCAGCAGCCAAATGAACACTGAAGCTTTCTTT. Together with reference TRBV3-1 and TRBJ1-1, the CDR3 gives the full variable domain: DTAVSQTPKYLVTQMGNDKSIKCEQNLGHDTMYWYKQDSKKFLKIMFSYNNKELIINETVPNRFSPKSPDKAHLNLHINSLELGDSAVYFCASSQMNTEAFFGQGTRLTVV.

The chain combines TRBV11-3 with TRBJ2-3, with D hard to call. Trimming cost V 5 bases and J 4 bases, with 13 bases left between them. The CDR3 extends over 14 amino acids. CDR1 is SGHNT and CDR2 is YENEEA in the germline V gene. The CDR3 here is CASSQARSSDTQYF. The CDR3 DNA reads TGTGCCAGCAGCCAGGCGAGGTCCTCAGATACGCAGTATTTT.